This TCR beta chain was found in a study of T cell responses to AZD1222 COVID-19 vaccine. Study-level findings and limits: Sampled repertoires all dated from after the peak T cell response. White British ancestry dominated among donors, who included more females, and clonal diversity was possibly underestimated.

This CDR3 has 16 residues. Trimming took 3 bases from V and 1 from J, leaving 13 bases between them. CDR1 and CDR2 (germline): WNHNN, SYGVQD (reference sequence). Comments on this clone: Its antigen is not identified.

Assay used: immunoSEQ multiplex PCR; TCRdb lists only in-frame clones, some missing. The top ten hold about 27% of the sample, which has 100,000 to 150,000 clones, around 84% seen once. The receptor was isolated from an adult who received the AZD1222 COVID-19 vaccine. This rearrangement joins TRBV10-1 to TRBJ1-3; D not certain. The material was peripheral blood, obtained 28 days after the second AZD1222 dose. The CDR3 region is CASSDSRLGSGNTIYF. CDR3 in DNA: TGCGCCAGCAGTGATAGCAGGCTGGGGTCTGGAAACACCATATATTTT.